This TCR beta chain was identified during a study of immune evolution from preneoplasia to lung adenocarcinoma. Profiling relied on immunoSEQ multiplex PCR, and the TCRdb table lists in-frame clones only, not all of them. The sample lists thousands of clones, about 80% occurring once. Trimming cost V 0 bases and J 2 bases, with 7 bases left between them. Germline values: CDR1 SGHVS, CDR2 FQNEAQ. The CDR3 extends over 14 amino acids. Patients had resection in Japan or China between about 2014 and 2018. After pathologic assessment, macro-dissection selected premalignant or tumor cells for extraction. This receptor was identified in a person aged 55 to 79 with lung adenocarcinoma. Sample: FFPE lung adenocarcinoma in situ tissue. The V gene is TRBV7-8, the J gene TRBJ1-2, with D unclear. The CDR3: CASSLALMNYGYTF. For the CDR3, the DNA is TGTGCCAGCAGCTTAGCTCTCATGAACTATGGCTACACCTTC.